Relative to its sample, the clone carrying this T cell receptor beta chain is medium-sized. This sample stems from a study of neurological immune-mediated disorders. The length of the CDR3 is 14 residues. The V end was cut by 2 bases, the J end by 7 bases, with 13 bases between. Germline CDR1 MNHNS, CDR2 SASEGT. cDNA was made by 5'RACE with 10-nucleotide random UMIs. The output of every sequencing run exceeded 170 million TCR-beta sequences, derived from 15-18 subjects. TCRdb reanalysed the 5' RACE reads using MiXCR and keeps one entry per CDR3 protein. Of more than 75,000 distinct CDR3 sequences listed, about a tenth were seen once; the top ten hold about 1.8%.

Sample: PBMCs. The chain is built from TRBV6-1 and TRBJ2-3; TRBD1 is a possible D gene (5 bases). The receptor was derived from a man aged 35 to 55 in good health. The CDR3 nucleotides are TGTGCCAGCAGTGAAAGCCAGGGTATAAATACGCAGTATTTT. It yields the protein CASSESQGINTQYF.